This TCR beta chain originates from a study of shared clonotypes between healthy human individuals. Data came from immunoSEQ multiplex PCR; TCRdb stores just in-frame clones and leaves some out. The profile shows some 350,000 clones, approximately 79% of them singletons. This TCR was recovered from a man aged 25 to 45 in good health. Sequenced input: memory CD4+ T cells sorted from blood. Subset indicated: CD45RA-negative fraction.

The CDR3 sequence is CASSQGEGPYEQYF. CDR3 bases: TGTGCCAGCAGCCAGGGGGAGGGCCCCTACGAGCAGTACTTC. The chain recombines TRBV7-9 with TRBJ2-7; D tentatively reads TRBD1 or TRBD2 (7 bases each). The V gene lost 5 bases and the J gene lost 2 bases, with 13 bases spanning the gap. The CDR3 runs to 14 residues. Germline CDR1 SEHNR, CDR2 FQNEAQ (reference sequence). Filled out from reference TRBV7-9 and TRBJ2-7, the complete variable domain reads DTGVSQNPRHKITKRGQNVTFRCDPISEHNRLYWYRQTLGQGPEFLTYFQNEAQLEKSRLLSDRFSAERPKGSFSTLEIQRTEQGDSAMYLCASSQGEGPYEQYFGPGTRLTVT.